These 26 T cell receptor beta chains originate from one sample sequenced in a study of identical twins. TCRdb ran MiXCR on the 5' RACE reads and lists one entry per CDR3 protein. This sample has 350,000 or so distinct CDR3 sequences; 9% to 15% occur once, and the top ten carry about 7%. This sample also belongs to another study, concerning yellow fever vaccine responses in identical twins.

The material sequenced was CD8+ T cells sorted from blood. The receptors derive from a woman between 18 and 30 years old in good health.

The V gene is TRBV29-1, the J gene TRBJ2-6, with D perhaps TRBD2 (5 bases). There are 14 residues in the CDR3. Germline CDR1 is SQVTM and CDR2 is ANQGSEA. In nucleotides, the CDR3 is TGCCCCTTGACGGAGGCGGACGGGGCCAACGTCCTGACTTTC. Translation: CPLTEADGANVLTF.

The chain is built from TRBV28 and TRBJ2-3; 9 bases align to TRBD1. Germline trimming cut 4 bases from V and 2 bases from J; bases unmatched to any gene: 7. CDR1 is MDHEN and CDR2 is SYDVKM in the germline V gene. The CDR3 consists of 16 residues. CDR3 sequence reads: CASSSGTGWDTDTQYF. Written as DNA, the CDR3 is TGTGCCAGCAGTTCCGGGACAGGGTGGGACACAGATACGCAGTATTTT.

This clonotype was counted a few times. CDR3 loop: CASSNLPGLGAYEQYV. The CDR3 DNA reads TGTGCCAGCAGTAACCTACCGGGACTAGGTGCCTACGAGCAGTACGTC. The chain joins TRBV6-5 to TRBJ2-7; 8 positions agree with TRBD2. Germline values: CDR1 MNHEY, CDR2 SVGAGI. Trimming cost V 5 bases and J 2 bases; bases outside gene matches: 11. The CDR3 has 16 amino acids.

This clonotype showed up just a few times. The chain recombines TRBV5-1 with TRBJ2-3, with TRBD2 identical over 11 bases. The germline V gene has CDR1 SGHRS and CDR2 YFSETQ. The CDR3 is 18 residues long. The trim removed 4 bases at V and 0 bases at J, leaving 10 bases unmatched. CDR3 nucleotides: TGCGCCAGCAGCCCCCGACTAGCGGGGTCGACTAGCACAGATACGCAGTATTTT. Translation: CASSPRLAGSTSTDTQYF.

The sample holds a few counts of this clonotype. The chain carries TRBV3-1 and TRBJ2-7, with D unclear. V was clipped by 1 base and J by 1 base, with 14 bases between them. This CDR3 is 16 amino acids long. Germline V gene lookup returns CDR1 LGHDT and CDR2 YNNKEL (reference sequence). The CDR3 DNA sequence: TGTGCCAGCAGCCAAGGGGTGACTCCGTATTCCTACGAGCAGTACTTC. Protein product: CASSQGVTPYSYEQYF.

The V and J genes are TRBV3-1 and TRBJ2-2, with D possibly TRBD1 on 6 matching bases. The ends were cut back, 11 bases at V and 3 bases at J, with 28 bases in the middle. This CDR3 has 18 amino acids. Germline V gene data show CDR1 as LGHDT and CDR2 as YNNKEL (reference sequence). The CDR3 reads CALCLMSGQTHDTGELFF. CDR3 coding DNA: TGTGCCCTCTGTTTAATGAGTGGACAGACCCATGACACCGGGGAGCTGTTTTTT.

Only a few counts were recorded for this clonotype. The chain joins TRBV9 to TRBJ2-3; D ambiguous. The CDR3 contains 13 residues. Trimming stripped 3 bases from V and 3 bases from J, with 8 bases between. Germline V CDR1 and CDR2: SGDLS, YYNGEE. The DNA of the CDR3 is TGTGCCAGCAGCGCCGAGGCAACAGATACGCAGTATTTT. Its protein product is CASSAEATDTQYF.

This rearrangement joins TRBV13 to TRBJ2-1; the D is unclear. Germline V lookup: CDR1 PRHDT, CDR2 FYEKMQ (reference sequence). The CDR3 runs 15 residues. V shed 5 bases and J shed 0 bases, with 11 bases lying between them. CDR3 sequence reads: CASSQDGSSYNEQFF. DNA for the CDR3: TGTGCCAGCAGCCAGGACGGTAGCTCCTACAATGAGCAGTTCTTC.

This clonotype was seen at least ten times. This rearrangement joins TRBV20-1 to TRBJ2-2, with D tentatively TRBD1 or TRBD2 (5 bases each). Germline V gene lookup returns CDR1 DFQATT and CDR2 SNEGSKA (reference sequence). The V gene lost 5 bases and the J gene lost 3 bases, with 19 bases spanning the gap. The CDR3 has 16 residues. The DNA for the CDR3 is TGCAGTGCTCCAGATACGGGGAAAGGGGACACCGGGGAGCTGTTTTTT. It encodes CSAPDTGKGDTGELFF.

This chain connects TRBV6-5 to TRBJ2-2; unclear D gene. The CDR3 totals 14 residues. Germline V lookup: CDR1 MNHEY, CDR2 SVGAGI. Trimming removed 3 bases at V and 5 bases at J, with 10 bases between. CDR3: CASSYGVGTGELFF. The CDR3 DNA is TGTGCCAGCAGTTATGGGGTCGGGACCGGGGAGCTGTTTTTT.

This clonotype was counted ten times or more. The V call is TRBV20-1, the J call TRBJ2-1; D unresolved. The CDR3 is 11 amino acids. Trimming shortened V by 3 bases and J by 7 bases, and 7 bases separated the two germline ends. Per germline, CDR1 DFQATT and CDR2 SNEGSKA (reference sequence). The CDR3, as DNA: TGCAGTGCTAGTGAGTCGAATGAGCAGTTCTTC. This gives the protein CSASESNEQFF.

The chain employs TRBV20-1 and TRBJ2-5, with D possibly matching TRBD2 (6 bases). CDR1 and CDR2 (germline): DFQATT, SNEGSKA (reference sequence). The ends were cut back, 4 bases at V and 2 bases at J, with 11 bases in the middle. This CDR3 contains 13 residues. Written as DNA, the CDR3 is TGCAGTGCTAAAGCGGGCCTACAAGAGACCCAGTACTTC. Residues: CSAKAGLQETQYF.

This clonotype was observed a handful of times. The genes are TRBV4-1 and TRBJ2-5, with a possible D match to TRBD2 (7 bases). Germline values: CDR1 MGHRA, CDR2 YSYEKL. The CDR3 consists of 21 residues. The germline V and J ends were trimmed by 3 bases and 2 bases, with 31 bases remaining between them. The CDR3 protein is CASSHDKTGTKGGTDQETQYF. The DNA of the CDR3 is TGCGCCAGCAGCCACGACAAAACCGGGACAAAGGGGGGGACGGATCAAGAGACCCAGTACTTC.

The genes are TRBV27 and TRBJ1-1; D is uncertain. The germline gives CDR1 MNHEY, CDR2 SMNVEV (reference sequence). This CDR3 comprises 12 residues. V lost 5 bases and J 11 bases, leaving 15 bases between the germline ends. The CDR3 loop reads CASSRPGFSAFF. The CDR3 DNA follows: TGTGCCAGCAGTCGCCCTGGGTTTAGTGCTTTCTTT.

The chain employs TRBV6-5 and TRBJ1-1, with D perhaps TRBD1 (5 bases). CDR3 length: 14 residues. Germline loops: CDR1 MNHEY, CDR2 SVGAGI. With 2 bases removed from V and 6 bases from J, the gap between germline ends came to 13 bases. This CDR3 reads CASSYQGKFAEAFF. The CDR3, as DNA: TGTGCCAGCAGTTACCAGGGAAAATTCGCTGAAGCTTTCTTT.

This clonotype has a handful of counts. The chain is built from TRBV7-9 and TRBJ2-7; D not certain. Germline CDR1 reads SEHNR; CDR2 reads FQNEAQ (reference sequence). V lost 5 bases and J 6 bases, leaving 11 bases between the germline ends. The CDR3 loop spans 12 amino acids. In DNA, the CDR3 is TGTGCCAGCAGCCCTCGGGCCCGCGAGCAGTACTTC. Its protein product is CASSPRAREQYF.

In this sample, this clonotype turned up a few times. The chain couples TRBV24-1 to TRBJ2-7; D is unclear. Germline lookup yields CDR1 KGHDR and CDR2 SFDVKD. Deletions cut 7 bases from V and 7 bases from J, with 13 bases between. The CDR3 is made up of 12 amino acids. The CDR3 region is CATSGPLGEQYF. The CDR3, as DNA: TGTGCCACCAGCGGACCCCTCGGAGAGCAGTACTTC.

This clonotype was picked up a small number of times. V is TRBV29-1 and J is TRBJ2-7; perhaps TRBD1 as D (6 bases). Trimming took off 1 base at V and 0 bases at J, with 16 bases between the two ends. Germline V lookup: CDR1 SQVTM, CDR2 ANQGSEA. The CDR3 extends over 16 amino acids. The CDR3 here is CSVEVPRTVSSYEQYF. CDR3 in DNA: TGCAGCGTTGAAGTCCCCAGGACAGTGTCCTCCTACGAGCAGTACTTC.

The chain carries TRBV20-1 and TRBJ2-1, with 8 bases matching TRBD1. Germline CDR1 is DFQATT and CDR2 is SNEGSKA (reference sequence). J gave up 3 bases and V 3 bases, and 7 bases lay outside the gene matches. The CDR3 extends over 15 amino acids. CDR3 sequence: CSARDSTGGYNEQFF. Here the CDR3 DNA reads TGCAGTGCTAGGGATTCAACAGGGGGCTACAATGAGCAGTTCTTC.

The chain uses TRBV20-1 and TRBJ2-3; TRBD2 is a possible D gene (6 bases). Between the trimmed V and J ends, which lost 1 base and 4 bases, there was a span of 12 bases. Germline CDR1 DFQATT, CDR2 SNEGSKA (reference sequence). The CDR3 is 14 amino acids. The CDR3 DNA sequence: TGCAGTGCTAGAGTCGGGAGTGAGGCAGATACGCAGTATTTT. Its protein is CSARVGSEADTQYF.

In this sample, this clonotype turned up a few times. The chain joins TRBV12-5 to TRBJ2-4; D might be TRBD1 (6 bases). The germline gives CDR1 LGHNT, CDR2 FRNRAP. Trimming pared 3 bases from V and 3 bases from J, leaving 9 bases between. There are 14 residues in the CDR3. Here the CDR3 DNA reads TGTGCTAGTGGTTTTGGGGGACACAAAAACATTCAGTACTTC. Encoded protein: CASGFGGHKNIQYF. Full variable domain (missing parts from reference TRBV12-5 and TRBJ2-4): DARVTQTPRHKVTEMGQEVTMRCQPILGHNTVFWYRQTMMQGLELLAYFRNRAPLDDSGMPKDRFSAEMPDATLATLKIQPSEPRDSAVYFCASGFGGHKNIQYFGAGTRLSVL.

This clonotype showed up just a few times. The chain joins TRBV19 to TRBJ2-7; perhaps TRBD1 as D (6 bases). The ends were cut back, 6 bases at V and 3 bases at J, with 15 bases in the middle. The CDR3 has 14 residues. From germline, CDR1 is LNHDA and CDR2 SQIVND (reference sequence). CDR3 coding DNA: TGTGCCAGTAGCCAATACGGACAGTACTACGAGCAGTACTTC. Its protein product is CASSQYGQYYEQYF.

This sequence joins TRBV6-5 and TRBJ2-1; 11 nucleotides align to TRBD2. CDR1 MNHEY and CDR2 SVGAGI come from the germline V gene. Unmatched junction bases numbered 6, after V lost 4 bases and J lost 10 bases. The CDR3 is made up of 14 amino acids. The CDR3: CASSFLAGGSEQFF. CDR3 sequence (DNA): TGTGCCAGCAGTTTCCTAGCGGGAGGTAGCGAGCAGTTCTTC.

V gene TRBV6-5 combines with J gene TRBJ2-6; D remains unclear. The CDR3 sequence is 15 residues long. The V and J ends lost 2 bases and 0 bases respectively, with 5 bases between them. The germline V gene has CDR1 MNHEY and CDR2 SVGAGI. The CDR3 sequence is CASSYGFSGANVLTF. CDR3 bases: TGTGCCAGCAGTTACGGGTTCTCTGGGGCCAACGTCCTGACTTTC.

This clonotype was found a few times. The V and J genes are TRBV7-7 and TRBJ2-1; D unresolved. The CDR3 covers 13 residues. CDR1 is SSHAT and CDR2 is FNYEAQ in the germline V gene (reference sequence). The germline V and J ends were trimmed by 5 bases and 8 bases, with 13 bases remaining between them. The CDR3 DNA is TGTGCCAGCAGCCCCCTGCCTGCCGATGAGCAGTTCTTC. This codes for CASSPLPADEQFF.

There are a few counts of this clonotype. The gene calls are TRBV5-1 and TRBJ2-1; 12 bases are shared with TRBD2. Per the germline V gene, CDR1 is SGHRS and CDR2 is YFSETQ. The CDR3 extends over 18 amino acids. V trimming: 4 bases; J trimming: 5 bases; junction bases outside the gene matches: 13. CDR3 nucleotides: TGCGCCAGCAGCCTGTCTAGCGGGGGGGCGCCGGTTCACAATGAGCAGTTCTTC. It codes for CASSLSSGGAPVHNEQFF. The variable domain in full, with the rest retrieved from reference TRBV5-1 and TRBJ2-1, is KAGVTQTPRYLIKTRGQQVTLSCSPISGHRSVSWYQQTPGQGLQFLFEYFSETQRNKGNFPGRFSGRQFSNSRSEMNVSTLELGDSALYLCASSLSSGGAPVHNEQFFGPGTRLTVL.